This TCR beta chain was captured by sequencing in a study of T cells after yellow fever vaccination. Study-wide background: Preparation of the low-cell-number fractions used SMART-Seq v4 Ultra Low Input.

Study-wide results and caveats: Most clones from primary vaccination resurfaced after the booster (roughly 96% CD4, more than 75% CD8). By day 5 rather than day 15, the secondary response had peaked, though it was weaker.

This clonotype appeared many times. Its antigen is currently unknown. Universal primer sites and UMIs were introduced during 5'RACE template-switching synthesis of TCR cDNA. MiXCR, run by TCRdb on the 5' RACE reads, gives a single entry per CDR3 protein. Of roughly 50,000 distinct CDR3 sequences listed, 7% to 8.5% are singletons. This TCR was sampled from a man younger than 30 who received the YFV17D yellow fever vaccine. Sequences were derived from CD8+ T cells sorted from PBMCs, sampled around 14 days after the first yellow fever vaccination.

In DNA, the CDR3 is TGTGCCAGCAGCTTAGTGGGGGGGAGCACAGATACGCAGTATTTT. It is translated as CASSLVGGSTDTQYF. The genes are TRBV7-6 and TRBJ2-3; 7 positions agree with TRBD2. Trimming at V came to 1 base and at J to 0 bases, leaving 1 base not matched to a gene. Germline CDR1 reads SGHVS; CDR2 reads FNYEAQ. This CDR3 has 15 residues.